This T cell receptor (beta chain) emerged from a study of T cells in Graves' hyperthyroidism and ophthalmopathy. Study results and limitations: Stable hyperthyroidism was separated from ophthalmopathy by a model based on 13 V-J features.

This clonotype has a handful of counts. Its specificity is unknown. The junction and the germline gene differ at one end; a read error may be behind it. PBMCs were obtained from approximately 9.2 ml fresh peripheral blood. Germline CDR1 MNHEY, CDR2 SVGEGT. The CDR3 runs to 14 residues. RNA transcripts provided the source from which TCR beta CDR3 regions were amplified. During a first-round RT-PCR of the TCR CDR3, the HTBI primer set was used. One entry per CDR3 protein results from TCRdb running MiXCR on the multiplex PCR reads. The sample shows 300,000 or so distinct CDR3 sequences, about 18% of them seen only once.

The sequenced sample was blood. The TCR was taken from a woman aged 60 to 75 with Graves' ophthalmopathy. V and J are TRBV6-2 or TRBV6-3 and TRBJ1-2; possibly TRBD1 for D (5 bases). The CDR3 DNA is TGTGCCTGCAGACCGACCGGGACCTACTATGGCTACACCTTC. Protein: CACRPTGTYYGYTF.